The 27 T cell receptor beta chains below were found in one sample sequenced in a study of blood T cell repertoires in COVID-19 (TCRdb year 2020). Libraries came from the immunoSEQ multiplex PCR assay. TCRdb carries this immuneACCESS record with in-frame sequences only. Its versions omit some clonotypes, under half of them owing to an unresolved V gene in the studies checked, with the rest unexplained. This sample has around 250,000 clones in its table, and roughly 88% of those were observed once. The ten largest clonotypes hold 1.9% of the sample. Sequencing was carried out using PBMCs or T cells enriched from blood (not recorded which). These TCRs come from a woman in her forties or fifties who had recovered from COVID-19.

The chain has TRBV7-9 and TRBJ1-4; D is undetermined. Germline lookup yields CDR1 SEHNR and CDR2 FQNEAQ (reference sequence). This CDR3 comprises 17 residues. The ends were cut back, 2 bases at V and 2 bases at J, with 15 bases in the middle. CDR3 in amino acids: CASSLSGSTGTNEKLFF. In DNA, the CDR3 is TGTGCCAGCAGCTTATCCGGGTCCACCGGGACTAATGAAAAACTGTTTTTT. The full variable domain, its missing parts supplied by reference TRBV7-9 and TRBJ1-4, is DTGVSQNPRHKITKRGQNVTFRCDPISEHNRLYWYRQTLGQGPEFLTYFQNEAQLEKSRLLSDRFSAERPKGSFSTLEIQRTEQGDSAMYLCASSLSGSTGTNEKLFFGSGTQLSVL.

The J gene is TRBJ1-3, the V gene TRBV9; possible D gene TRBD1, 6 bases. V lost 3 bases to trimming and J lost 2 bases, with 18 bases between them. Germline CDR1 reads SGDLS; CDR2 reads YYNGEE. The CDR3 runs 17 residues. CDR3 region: CASSEQGITRAGNTIYF. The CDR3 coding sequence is TGTGCCAGCAGCGAACAGGGAATTACTAGAGCTGGAAACACCATATATTTT. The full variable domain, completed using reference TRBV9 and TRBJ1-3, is DSGVTQTPKHLITATGQRVTLRCSPRSGDLSVYWYQQSLDQGLQFLIQYYNGEERAKGNILERFSAQQFPDLHSELNLSSLELGDSALYFCASSEQGITRAGNTIYFGEGSWLTVV.

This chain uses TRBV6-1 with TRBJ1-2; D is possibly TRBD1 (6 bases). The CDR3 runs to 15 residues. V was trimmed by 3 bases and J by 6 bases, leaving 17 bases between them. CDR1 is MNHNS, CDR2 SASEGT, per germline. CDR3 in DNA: TGTGCCAGCAGTGAGAGGGGGGGAGCATCGGATGGCTACACCTTC. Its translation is CASSERGGASDGYTF.

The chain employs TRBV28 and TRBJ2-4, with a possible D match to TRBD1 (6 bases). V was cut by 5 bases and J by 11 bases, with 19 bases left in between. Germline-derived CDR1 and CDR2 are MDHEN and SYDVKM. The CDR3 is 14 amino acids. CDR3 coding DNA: TGTGCCAGCAGTAAACAGGGTTTTAGTGGGGTTCAGTACTTC. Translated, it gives CASSKQGFSGVQYF.

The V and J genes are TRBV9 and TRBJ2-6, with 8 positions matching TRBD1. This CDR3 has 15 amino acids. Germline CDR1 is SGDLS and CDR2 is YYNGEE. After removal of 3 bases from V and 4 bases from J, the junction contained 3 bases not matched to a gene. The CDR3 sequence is CASSAQGEGANVLTF. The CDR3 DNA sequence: TGTGCCAGCAGCGCACAGGGGGAAGGGGCCAACGTCCTGACTTTC.

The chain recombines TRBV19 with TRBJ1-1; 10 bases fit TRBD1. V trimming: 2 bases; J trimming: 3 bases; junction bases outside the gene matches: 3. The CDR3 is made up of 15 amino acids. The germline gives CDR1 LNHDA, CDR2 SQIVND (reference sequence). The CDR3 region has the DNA TGTGCCAGTAGTATACGGACAGGGGGGGACACTGAAGCTTTCTTT. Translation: CASSIRTGGDTEAFF. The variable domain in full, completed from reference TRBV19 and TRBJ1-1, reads DGGITQSPKYLFRKEGQNVTLSCEQNLNHDAMYWYRQDPGQGLRLIYYSQIVNDFQKGDIAEGYSVSREKKESFPLTVTSAQKNPTAFYLCASSIRTGGDTEAFFGQGTRLTVV.

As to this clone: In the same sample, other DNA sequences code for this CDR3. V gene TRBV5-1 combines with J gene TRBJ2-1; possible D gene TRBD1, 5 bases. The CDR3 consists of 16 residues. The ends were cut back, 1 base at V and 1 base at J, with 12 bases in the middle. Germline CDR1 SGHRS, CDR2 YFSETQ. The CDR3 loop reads CASSLIGVGSYNEQFF. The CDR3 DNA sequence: TGCGCCAGCAGCTTGATAGGGGTCGGGTCCTACAATGAGCAGTTCTTC.

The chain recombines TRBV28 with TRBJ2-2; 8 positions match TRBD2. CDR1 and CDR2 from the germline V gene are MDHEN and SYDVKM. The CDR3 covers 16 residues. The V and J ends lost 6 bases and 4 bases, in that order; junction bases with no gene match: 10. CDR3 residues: CASSHLGLAPTGELFF. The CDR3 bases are TGTGCCAGCAGCCACCTAGGACTAGCACCCACCGGGGAGCTGTTTTTT.

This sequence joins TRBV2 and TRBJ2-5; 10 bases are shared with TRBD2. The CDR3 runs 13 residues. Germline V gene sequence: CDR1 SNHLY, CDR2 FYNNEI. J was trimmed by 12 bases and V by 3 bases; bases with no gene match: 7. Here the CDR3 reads CASSDEREGAEYF. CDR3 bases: TGTGCCAGCAGTGATGAGCGGGAGGGGGCGGAGTACTTC.

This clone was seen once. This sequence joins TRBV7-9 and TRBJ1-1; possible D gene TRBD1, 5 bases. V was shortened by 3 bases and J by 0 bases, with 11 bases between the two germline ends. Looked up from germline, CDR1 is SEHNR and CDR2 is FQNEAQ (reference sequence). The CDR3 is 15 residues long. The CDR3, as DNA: TGTGCCAGCAGCTTCTTAGGGGATCTGAACACTGAAGCTTTCTTT. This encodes CASSFLGDLNTEAFF.

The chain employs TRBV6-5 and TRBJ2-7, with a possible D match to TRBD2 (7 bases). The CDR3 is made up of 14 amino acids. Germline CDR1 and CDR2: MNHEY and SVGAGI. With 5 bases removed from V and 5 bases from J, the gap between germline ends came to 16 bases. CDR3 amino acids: CASSPGGLGHEQYF. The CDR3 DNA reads TGTGCCAGCAGTCCGGGGGGCCTCGGCCACGAGCAGTACTTC.

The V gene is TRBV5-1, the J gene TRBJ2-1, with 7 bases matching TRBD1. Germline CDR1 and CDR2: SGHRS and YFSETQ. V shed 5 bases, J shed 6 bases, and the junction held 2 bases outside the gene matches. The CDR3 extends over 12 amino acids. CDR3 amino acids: CASRQGFNEQFF. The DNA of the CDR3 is TGCGCCAGCAGACAGGGGTTCAATGAGCAGTTCTTC.

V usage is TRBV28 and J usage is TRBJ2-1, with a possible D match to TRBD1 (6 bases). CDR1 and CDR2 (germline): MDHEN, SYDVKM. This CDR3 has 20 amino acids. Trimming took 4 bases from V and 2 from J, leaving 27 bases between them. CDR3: CASSSPIRVGQRGAYNEQFF. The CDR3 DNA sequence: TGTGCCAGCAGTTCCCCAATTAGAGTCGGACAGAGAGGGGCCTACAATGAGCAGTTCTTC.

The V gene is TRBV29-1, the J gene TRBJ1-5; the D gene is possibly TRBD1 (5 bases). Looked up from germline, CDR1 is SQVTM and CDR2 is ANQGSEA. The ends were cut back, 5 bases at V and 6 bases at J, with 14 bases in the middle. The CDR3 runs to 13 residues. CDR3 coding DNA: TGCAGCGTTTGGGACGGCGGGACTCAGCCCCAGCATTTT. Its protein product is CSVWDGGTQPQHF.

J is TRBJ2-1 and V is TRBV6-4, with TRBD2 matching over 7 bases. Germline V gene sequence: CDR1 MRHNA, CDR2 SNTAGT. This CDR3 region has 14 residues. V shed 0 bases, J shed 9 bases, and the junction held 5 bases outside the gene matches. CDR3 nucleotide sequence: TGTGCCAGCAGTGACTCGGGGGGGGAGAGTGAGCAGTTCTTC. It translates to CASSDSGGESEQFF.

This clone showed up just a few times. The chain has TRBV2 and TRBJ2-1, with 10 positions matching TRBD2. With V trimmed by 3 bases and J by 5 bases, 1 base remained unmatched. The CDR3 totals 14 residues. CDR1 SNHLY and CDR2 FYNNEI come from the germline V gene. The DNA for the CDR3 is TGTGCCAGCAGTGAGACTAGCGGGCACAATGAGCAGTTCTTC. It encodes CASSETSGHNEQFF.

The DNA of the CDR3 is TGCGCCAGCAGCTCGAAAAATGGACAGGGTTGGGAGACGACCCAGTACTTC. Translating gives CASSSKNGQGWETTQYF. The chain combines TRBV5-1 with TRBJ2-5, with 8 positions matching TRBD1. Germline values: CDR1 SGHRS, CDR2 YFSETQ. The CDR3 loop spans 17 amino acids. V shed 3 bases, J shed 7 bases, and the junction held 17 bases outside the gene matches.

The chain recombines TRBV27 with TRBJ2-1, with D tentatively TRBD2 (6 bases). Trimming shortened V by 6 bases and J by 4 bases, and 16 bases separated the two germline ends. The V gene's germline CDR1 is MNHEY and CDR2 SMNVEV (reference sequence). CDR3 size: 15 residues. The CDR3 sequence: CASSFGLAPYNEQFF. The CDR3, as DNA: TGTGCCAGCAGCTTCGGGCTAGCGCCATACAATGAGCAGTTCTTC.

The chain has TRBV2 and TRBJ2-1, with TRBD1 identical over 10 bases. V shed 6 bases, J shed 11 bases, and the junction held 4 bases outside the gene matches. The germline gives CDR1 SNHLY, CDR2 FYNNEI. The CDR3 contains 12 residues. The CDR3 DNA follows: TGTGCCAGCAGGGACAGGGGGTTGAAGCAGTTCTTC. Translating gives CASRDRGLKQFF.

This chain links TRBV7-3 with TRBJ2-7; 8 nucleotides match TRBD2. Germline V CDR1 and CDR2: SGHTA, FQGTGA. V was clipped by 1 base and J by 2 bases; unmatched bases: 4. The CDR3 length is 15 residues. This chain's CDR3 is CASSLNSGDTYEQYF. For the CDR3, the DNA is TGTGCCAGCAGCTTAAATAGCGGGGATACCTACGAGCAGTACTTC. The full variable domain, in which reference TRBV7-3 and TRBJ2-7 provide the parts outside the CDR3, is GAGVSQTPSNKVTEKGKYVELRCDPISGHTALYWYRQSLGQGPEFLIYFQGTGAADDSGLPNDRFFAVRPEGSVSTLKIQRTERGDSAVYLCASSLNSGDTYEQYFGPGTRLTVT.

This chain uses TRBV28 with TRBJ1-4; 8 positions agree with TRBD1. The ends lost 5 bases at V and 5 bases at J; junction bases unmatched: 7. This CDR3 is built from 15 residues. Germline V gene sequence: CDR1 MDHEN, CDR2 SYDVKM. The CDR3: CASSPIRGPNEKLFF. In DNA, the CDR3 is TGTGCCAGCAGTCCTATCAGGGGGCCGAATGAAAAACTGTTTTTT.

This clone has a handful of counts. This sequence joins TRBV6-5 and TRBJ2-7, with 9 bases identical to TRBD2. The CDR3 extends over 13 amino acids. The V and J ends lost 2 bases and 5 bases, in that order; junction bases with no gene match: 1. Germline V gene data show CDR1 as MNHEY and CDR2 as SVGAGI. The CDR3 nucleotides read TGTGCCAGCAGTTACAGACTAGCGGACGAGCAGTACTTC. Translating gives CASSYRLADEQYF.

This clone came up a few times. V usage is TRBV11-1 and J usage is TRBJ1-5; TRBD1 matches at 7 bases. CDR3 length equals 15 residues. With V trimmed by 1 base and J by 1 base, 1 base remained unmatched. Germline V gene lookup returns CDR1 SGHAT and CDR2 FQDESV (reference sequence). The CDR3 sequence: CASSLGQGSNQPQHF. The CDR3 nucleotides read TGTGCCAGCAGCTTAGGACAGGGCAGCAATCAGCCCCAGCATTTT.

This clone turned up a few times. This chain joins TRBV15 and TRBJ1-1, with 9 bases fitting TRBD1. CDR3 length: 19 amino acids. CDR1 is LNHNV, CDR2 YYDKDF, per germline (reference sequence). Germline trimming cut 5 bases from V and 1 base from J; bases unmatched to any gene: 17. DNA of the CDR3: TGTGCCACCAGCCCCGGGACAGGGCTTTATTTAGGGCGGAACACTGAAGCTTTCTTT. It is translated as CATSPGTGLYLGRNTEAFF.

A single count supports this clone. The CDR3 DNA sequence: TGCGCCAGCAGCCAAGACGAGGGTAGAACTAGCGGGTTAGCCAAAAACATTCAGTACTTC. Its protein is CASSQDEGRTSGLAKNIQYF. V gene TRBV4-1 combines with J gene TRBJ2-4; TRBD2 matches 9 bases. The junction had 12 bases not matched to a gene; V was cut back by 0 bases and J by 0 bases. The CDR3 is 20 residues long. Germline V gene lookup returns CDR1 MGHRA and CDR2 YSYEKL.

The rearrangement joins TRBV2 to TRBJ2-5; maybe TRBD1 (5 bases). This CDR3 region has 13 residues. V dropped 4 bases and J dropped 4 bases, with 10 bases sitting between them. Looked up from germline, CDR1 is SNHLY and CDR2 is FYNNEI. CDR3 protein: CASSVRQRETQYF. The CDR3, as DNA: TGTGCCAGCAGTGTACGACAGAGAGAGACCCAGTACTTC.

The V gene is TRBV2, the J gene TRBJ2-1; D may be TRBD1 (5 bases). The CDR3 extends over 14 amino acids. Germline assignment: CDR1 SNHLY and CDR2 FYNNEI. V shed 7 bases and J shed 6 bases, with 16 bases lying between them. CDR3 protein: CASKRAAGPNEQFF. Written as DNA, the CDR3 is TGTGCCAGCAAACGGGCAGCAGGGCCCAATGAGCAGTTCTTC. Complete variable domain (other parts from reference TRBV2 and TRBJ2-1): EPEVTQTPSHQVTQMGQEVILRCVPISNHLYFYWYRQILGQKVEFLVSFYNNEISEKSEIFDDQFSVERPDGSNFTLKIRSTKLEDSAMYFCASKRAAGPNEQFFGPGTRLTVL.